This T cell receptor (beta chain) is from a study of T cells in Graves' hyperthyroidism and ophthalmopathy. In its sample, this clonotype was seen many times. CDR3 length equals 14 residues. The V end lost 3 bases, the J end lost 0 bases, and 12 bases lay between the germline ends. Germline CDR1 reads DFQATT; CDR2 reads SNEGSKA (reference sequence). The CDR3 regions of TCR beta were amplified from RNA transcripts. HTBI primers drove first-round RT-PCR of the TCR CDR3. A single record per CDR3 protein comes from TCRdb applying MiXCR to the multiplex PCR reads. The sample holds around 350,000 distinct CDR3 sequences; about a fifth are singletons and the top ten take about 4%.

The genes are TRBV20-1 and TRBJ2-7; D perhaps matches TRBD2 (5 bases). This clonotype was obtained from a woman aged 18-29 years with Graves' hyperthyroidism. The sample consisted of blood. CDR3 region: CSARDSRSSYEQYF. CDR3 nucleotide sequence: TGCAGTGCTAGGGACTCCAGGAGCTCCTACGAGCAGTACTTC.